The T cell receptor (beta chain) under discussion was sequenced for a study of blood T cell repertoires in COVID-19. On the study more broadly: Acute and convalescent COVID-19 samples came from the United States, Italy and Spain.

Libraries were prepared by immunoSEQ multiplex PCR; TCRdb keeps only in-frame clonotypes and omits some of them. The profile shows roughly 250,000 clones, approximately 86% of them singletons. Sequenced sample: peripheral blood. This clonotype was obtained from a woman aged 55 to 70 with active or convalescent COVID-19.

The chain's CDR3 is CASSELPAGGYNEQFF. CDR3 bases: TGTGCCAGCAGTGAGCTCCCGGCAGGGGGCTACAATGAGCAGTTCTTC. The rearrangement uses TRBV6-1 and TRBJ2-1, with TRBD1 matching over 7 bases. Trimming cost V 3 bases and J 3 bases; bases outside gene matches: 8. The CDR3 spans 16 residues. Germline CDR1 is MNHNS and CDR2 is SASEGT.